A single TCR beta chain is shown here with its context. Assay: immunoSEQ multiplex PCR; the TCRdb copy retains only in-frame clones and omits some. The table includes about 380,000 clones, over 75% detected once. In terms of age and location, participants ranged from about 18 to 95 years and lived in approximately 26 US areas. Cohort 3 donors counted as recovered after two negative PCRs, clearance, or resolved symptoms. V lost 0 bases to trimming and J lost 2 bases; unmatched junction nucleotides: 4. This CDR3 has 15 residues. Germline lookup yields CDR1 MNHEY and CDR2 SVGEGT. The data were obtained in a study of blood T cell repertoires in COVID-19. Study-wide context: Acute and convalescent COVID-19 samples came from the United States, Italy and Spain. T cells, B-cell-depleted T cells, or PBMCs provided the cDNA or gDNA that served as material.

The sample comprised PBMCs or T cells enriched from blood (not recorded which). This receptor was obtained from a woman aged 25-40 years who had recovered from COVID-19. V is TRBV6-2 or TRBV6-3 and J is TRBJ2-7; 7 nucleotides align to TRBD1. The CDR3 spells CASSYSTGTAYEQYF. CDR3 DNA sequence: TGTGCCAGCAGTTACTCGACCGGGACAGCCTACGAGCAGTACTTC.